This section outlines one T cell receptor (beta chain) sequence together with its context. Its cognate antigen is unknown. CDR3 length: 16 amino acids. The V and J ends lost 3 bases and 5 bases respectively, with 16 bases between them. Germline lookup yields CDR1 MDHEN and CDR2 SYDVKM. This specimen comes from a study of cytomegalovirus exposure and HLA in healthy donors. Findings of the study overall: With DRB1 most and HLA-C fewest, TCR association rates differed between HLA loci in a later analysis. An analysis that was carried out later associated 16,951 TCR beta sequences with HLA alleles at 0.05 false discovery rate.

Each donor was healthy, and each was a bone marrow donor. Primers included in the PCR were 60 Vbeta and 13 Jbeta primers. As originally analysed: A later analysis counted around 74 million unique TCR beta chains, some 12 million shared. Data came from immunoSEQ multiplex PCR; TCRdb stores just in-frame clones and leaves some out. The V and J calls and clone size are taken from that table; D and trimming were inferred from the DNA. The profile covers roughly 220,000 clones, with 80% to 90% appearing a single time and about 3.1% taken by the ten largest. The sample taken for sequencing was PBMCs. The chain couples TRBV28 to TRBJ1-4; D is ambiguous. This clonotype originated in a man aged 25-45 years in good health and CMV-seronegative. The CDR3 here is CASSFPSTELNEKLFF. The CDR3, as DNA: TGTGCCAGCAGTTTCCCCTCGACTGAGTTAAATGAAAAACTGTTTTTT.